This T cell receptor beta chain appears in the sequencing data of a study of monozygotic twins with inflammatory bowel disease. TCRdb reanalyzed the 5' RACE reads and collapses them to one entry per CDR3 protein, without DNA. The specimen's table records 200,000 to 250,000 distinct CDR3 sequences. CDR3 length: 16 residues. The germline CDR1 and CDR2 sequences are MNHEY and SVGEGT. The specimen sequenced was blood. The receptor comes from a human donor with ulcerative colitis or Crohn's disease, or a healthy co-twin of an affected twin (not recorded which). J is TRBJ2-7 and V is TRBV6-2 or TRBV6-3; TCRdb selects TRBD1, and the lack of DNA leaves this call unchecked. CDR3 amino acids: CASSQNDRGGSYEQYF.